The 19 T cell receptor beta chains presented below share a single source sample, sequenced in a study of beta chain features in type 1 diabetes. Study results and limitations: There was a moderate but significant shortening of TCRB CDR3s in all four CD4+ subsets of Type 1 diabetes patients.

Sequencing targeted expressed TCRB transcripts, as all isolated RNA had been reverse transcribed. Measured with immunoSEQ multiplex PCR; TCRdb has only the in-frame clones, and not every one. The sample shows more than 300,000 clones, 9.5% to 10% of them seen only once. These TCRs' antigens remain unknown. Sequenced input: central memory CD4+ T cells from blood. These receptors all stem from a man aged 25 to 40 with type 1 diabetes.

The V and J genes are TRBV18 and TRBJ1-3; 7 bases line up with TRBD1. The CDR3 has 16 residues. Per germline, CDR1 KGHSH and CDR2 LQKENI. The V gene end was trimmed by 1 base and the J gene end by 0 bases; junction bases not matched to a gene: 3. CDR3 amino acids: CASSPLNRGSGNTIYF. The CDR3 nucleotides read TGTGCCAGCTCACCACTAAACAGGGGCTCTGGAAACACCATATATTTT.

The rearrangement joins TRBV5-4 to TRBJ2-3; the match to TRBD2 covers 7 bases. Germline V gene sequence: CDR1 SGHNT, CDR2 YYREEE (reference sequence). V lost 4 bases to trimming and J lost 2 bases; unmatched junction nucleotides: 4. The CDR3 is made up of 14 amino acids. The CDR3 protein is CASSLRDYTDTQYF. The DNA for the CDR3 is TGTGCCAGCAGCCTCAGGGACTACACAGATACGCAGTATTTT. The complete variable domain, with remaining parts taken from reference TRBV5-4 and TRBJ2-3, reads ETGVTQSPTHLIKTRGQQVTLRCSSQSGHNTVSWYQQALGQGPQFIFQYYREEENGRGNFPPRFSGLQFPNYSSELNVNALELDDSALYLCASSLRDYTDTQYFGPGTRLTVL.

This clone turned up a few times. V is TRBV7-9 and J is TRBJ2-7, with 8 bases that match TRBD2. This CDR3 has 16 residues. V trimming: 5 bases; J trimming: 4 bases; junction bases outside the gene matches: 13. The germline V gene encodes CDR1 SEHNR and CDR2 FQNEAQ (reference sequence). CDR3 DNA: TGTGCCAGCAGCCAAGAACTAGCGGTTGGGGATTACGAGCAGTACTTC. Its translation is CASSQELAVGDYEQYF.

This clone was seen a handful of times. The CDR3 protein is CASSLGQTYEQYF. Written as DNA, the CDR3 is TGTGCCAGCAGCTTAGGACAGACCTACGAGCAGTACTTC. The chain employs TRBV11-2 and TRBJ2-5; perhaps TRBD1 as D (5 bases). The J call may be in error: the DNA end matches TRBJ2-7 better. CDR3 length equals 13 residues. Germline V gives CDR1 SGHAT, CDR2 FQNNGV.

Comments on this clone: This likely reflects a read error, since a far larger clone is one base away. The same CDR3 also results from other DNA sequences found in this sample. V is TRBV4-2 and J is TRBJ2-5; unclear D gene. Germline CDR1 and CDR2: LGHNA and YNFKEQ. This CDR3 has 11 residues. Trimming pared 5 bases from V and 2 bases from J, leaving 3 bases between. CDR3 coding DNA: TGTGCCAGCAGCTCGCAAGAGACCCAGTACTTC. It is translated as CASSSQETQYF.

This clone was detected ten times or more. The chain links TRBV28 to TRBJ2-1, with TRBD2 identical over 12 bases. The J segment lost 5 bases and the V segment lost 5 bases, leaving 7 bases of the junction unmatched. Per the germline V gene, CDR1 is MDHEN and CDR2 is SYDVKM. The CDR3 totals 16 residues. CDR3 sequence reads: CASSTPTSGRNNEQFF. CDR3 DNA: TGTGCCAGCAGTACACCGACTAGCGGGAGAAACAATGAGCAGTTCTTC.

The chain couples TRBV30 to TRBJ2-1; D might be TRBD2 (5 bases). Trimming took off 1 base at V and 9 bases at J, with 7 bases between the two ends. This CDR3 is built from 11 residues. From germline, CDR1 is GTSNPN and CDR2 SVGIG (reference sequence). The CDR3 spells CAWSARGEQFF. For the CDR3, the DNA is TGTGCCTGGAGTGCTCGGGGTGAGCAGTTCTTC.

The chain couples TRBV11-2 to TRBJ2-2; D is perhaps TRBD1 (6 bases). The CDR3 is made up of 16 amino acids. The germline V gene has CDR1 SGHAT and CDR2 FQNNGV. Trimming pared 0 bases from V and 7 bases from J, leaving 15 bases between. Written as DNA, the CDR3 is TGTGCCAGCAGCTTAGATGGGGGCGGCTTAGGCGGGGAGCTGTTTTTT. It specifies CASSLDGGGLGGELFF.

J is TRBJ2-1 and V is TRBV4-2; 7 bases align to TRBD2. CDR3 length: 15 residues. Trimming cost V 4 bases and J 8 bases; bases outside gene matches: 11. Germline values: CDR1 LGHNA, CDR2 YNFKEQ. The DNA of the CDR3 is TGTGCCAGCAGCCCACGGGGGAGGGAGTGGGATGAGCAGTTCTTC. This codes for CASSPRGREWDEQFF.

This clone has just a few counts. The rearrangement links TRBV5-1 to TRBJ2-7; D perhaps matches TRBD1 (6 bases). Trimming left V 3 bases short and J 2 bases short, with 12 bases between. This CDR3 has 14 amino acids. Germline CDR1 and CDR2: SGHRS and YFSETQ. The CDR3 bases are TGCGCCAGCAGCTCGACAGGTCGAACCTACGAGCAGTACTTC. Translation: CASSSTGRTYEQYF.

The gene calls are TRBV7-9 and TRBJ1-4; D may be TRBD1 (5 bases). V gave up 3 bases and J gave up 7 bases, with 15 bases separating them. Germline CDR1 and CDR2: SEHNR and FQNEAQ (reference sequence). This CDR3 comprises 15 residues. The CDR3 coding sequence is TGTGCCAGCAGCTTGGGGCAGGGAGAAGGTGAAAAACTGTTTTTT. Amino acid sequence: CASSLGQGEGEKLFF.

This clone was detected ten times or more. V and J are TRBV6-5 and TRBJ1-4; D gene unclear. The CDR3 sequence is 15 residues long. Germline V gives CDR1 MNHEY, CDR2 SVGAGI. Trimming cost V 0 bases and J 10 bases, with 15 bases left between them. CDR3 bases: TGTGCCAGCAGTTACTCGTCGGGGTCAAGTGGAAAACTGTTTTTT. Translated: CASSYSSGSSGKLFF.

This chain uses TRBV28 with TRBJ1-2; 9 bases fit TRBD1. Germline values: CDR1 MDHEN, CDR2 SYDVKM. V dropped 8 bases and J dropped 7; count of bases not matched to a gene: 8. The CDR3 has 13 residues. CDR3 bases: TGTGCCAGCTTCTTACAGGGGGCGGGTGGCTACACCTTC. This gives the protein CASFLQGAGGYTF.

The rearrangement uses TRBV6-1 and TRBJ1-5; D gene uncertain. The CDR3 has 12 residues. Trimming pared 9 bases from V and 3 bases from J, leaving 9 bases between. Per germline, CDR1 MNHNS and CDR2 SASEGT. Written as DNA, the CDR3 is TGTGCCAGTCGACAACCCAATCAGCCCCAGCATTTT. Translation: CASRQPNQPQHF.

This clone has just a few counts. V usage is TRBV2 and J usage is TRBJ1-2; unclear D gene. Trimming took off 3 bases at V and 6 bases at J, with 8 bases between the two ends. Germline V gives CDR1 SNHLY, CDR2 FYNNEI. The CDR3 runs to 12 residues. The CDR3: CASSDARNGYTF. The CDR3 region has the DNA TGTGCCAGCAGTGATGCCAGGAATGGCTACACCTTC.

The chain recombines TRBV2 with TRBJ2-3; 8 bases line up with TRBD2. CDR1 and CDR2 (germline): SNHLY, FYNNEI. CDR3 size: 14 residues. Germline trimming cut 4 bases from V and 6 bases from J; bases unmatched to any gene: 6. The CDR3, as DNA: TGTGCCAGCAGTGTGGAGCGGGAGAGCGATACGCAGTATTTT. This encodes CASSVERESDTQYF.

The chain recombines TRBV5-1 with TRBJ2-3, with TRBD1 matching 8 bases. V was clipped by 4 bases and J by 5 bases; unmatched bases: 9. Per germline, CDR1 SGHRS and CDR2 YFSETQ. This CDR3 has 15 residues. Here the CDR3 reads CASSGTGQGGDTQYF. CDR3 in DNA: TGCGCCAGCAGCGGGACCGGACAGGGTGGAGATACGCAGTATTTT.

The gene calls are TRBV4-3 and TRBJ2-1; 11 bases agree with TRBD2. This CDR3 is 16 amino acids long. The J segment lost 2 bases and the V segment lost 1 base, leaving 1 base of the junction unmatched. Germline loops: CDR1 LGHNA, CDR2 YSLEER. In DNA, the CDR3 is TGCGCCAGCAGCCAAGCGACTAGCGGGACCTACAATGAGCAGTTCTTC. It yields the protein CASSQATSGTYNEQFF.

This chain links TRBV2 with TRBJ1-2, with D unclear. V shed 7 bases and J shed 4 bases, with 7 bases lying between them. Germline V lookup: CDR1 SNHLY, CDR2 FYNNEI. The CDR3 sequence is 11 residues long. CDR3 nucleotides: TGTGCCAGCACCCTCAGCTATGGCTACACCTTC. This sequence encodes CASTLSYGYTF. Using reference TRBV2 and TRBJ1-2 for the parts outside the CDR3, the full variable domain is EPEVTQTPSHQVTQMGQEVILRCVPISNHLYFYWYRQILGQKVEFLVSFYNNEISEKSEIFDDQFSVERPDGSNFTLKIRSTKLEDSAMYFCASTLSYGYTFGSGTRLTVV.